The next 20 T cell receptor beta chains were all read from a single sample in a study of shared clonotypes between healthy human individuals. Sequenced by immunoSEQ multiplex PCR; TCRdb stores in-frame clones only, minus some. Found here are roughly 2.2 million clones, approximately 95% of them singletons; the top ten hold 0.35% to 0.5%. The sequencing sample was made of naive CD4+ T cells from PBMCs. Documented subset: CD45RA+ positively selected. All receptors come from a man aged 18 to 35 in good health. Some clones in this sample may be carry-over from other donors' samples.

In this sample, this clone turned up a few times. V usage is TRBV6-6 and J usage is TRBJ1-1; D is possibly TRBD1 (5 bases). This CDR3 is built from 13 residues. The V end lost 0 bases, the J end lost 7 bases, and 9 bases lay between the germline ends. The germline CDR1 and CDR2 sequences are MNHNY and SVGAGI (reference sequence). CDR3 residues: CASSYSPGGEAFF. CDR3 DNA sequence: TGTGCCAGCAGTTACTCTCCGGGGGGTGAAGCTTTCTTT.

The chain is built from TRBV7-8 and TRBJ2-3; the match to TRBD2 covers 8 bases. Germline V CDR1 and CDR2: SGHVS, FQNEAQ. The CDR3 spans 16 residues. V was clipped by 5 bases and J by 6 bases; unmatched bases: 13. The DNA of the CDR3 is TGTGCCAGCAGCCACAGCAGCGGGAGCTGGGTTGATACGCAGTATTTT. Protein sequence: CASSHSSGSWVDTQYF.

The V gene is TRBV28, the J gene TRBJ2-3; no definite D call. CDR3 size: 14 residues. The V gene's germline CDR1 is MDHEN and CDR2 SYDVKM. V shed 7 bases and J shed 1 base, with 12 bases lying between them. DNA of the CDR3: TGTGCCAGCATCCCACTTGCGGGCACAGATACGCAGTATTTT. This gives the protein CASIPLAGTDTQYF.

Written as DNA, the CDR3 is TGCGCCAGCAGCGTAGTGTCAGGCCTCACAGATACGCAGTATTTT. Protein sequence: CASSVVSGLTDTQYF. This chain connects TRBV5-1 to TRBJ2-3; D is unclear. V was shortened by 4 bases and J by 2 bases, with 14 bases between the two germline ends. This CDR3 is built from 15 residues. Per germline, CDR1 SGHRS and CDR2 YFSETQ.

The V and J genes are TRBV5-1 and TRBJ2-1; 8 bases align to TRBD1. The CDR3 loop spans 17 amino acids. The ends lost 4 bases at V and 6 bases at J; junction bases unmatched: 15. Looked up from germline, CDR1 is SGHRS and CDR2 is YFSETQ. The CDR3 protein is CASSTLPGQAGFNEQFF. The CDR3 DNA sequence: TGCGCCAGCAGCACGCTTCCGGGACAGGCAGGTTTCAATGAGCAGTTCTTC.

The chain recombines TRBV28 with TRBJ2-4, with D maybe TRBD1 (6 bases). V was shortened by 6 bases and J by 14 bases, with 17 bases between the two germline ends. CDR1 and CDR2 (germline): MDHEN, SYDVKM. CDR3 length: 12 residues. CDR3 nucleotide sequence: TGTGCCAGCAGAGGGGGTGGGGACATGAAGTACTTC. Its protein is CASRGGGDMKYF.

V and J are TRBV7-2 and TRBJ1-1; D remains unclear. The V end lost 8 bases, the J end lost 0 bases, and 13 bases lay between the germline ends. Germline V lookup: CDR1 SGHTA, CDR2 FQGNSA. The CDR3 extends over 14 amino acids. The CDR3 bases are TGTGCCAGCCGTCGATTTGCGATGAACACTGAAGCTTTCTTT. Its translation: CASRRFAMNTEAFF.

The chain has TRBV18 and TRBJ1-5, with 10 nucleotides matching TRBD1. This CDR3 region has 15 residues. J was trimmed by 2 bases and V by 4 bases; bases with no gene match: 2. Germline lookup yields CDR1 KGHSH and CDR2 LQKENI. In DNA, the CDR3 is TGTGCCAGCTCACGGGGGACAGGGGGCAATCAGCCCCAGCATTTT. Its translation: CASSRGTGGNQPQHF.

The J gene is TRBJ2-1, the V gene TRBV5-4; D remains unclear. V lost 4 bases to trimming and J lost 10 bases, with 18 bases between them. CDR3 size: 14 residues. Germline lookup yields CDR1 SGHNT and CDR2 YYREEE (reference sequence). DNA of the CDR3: TGTGCCAGCAGCCCCCTTGTTGGGGTTTGGGAGCAGTTCTTC. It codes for CASSPLVGVWEQFF.

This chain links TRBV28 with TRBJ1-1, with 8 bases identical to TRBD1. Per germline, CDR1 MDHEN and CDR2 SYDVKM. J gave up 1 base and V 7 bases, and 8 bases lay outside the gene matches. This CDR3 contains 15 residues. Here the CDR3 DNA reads TGTGCCAGCACCACAGGGGGAGCCGGGAACACTGAAGCTTTCTTT. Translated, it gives CASTTGGAGNTEAFF. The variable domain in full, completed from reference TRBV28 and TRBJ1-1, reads DVKVTQSSRYLVKRTGEKVFLECVQDMDHENMFWYRQDPGLGLRLIYFSYDVKMKEKGDIPEGYSVSREKKERFSLILESASTNQTSMYLCASTTGGAGNTEAFFGQGTRLTVV.

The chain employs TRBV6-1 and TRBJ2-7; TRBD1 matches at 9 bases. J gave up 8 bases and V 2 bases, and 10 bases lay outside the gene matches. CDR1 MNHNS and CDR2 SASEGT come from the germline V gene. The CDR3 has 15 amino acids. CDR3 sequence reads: CASSERDREPKKQYF. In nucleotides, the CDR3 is TGTGCCAGCAGTGAACGGGACAGGGAGCCTAAAAAGCAGTACTTC.

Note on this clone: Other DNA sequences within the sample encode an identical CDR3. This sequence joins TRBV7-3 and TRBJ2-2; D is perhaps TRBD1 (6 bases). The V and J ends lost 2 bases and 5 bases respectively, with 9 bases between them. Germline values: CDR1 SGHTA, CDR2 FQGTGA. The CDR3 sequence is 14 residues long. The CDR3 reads CASSLQGSTGELFF. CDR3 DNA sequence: TGTGCCAGCAGCTTACAGGGGAGTACCGGGGAGCTGTTTTTT.

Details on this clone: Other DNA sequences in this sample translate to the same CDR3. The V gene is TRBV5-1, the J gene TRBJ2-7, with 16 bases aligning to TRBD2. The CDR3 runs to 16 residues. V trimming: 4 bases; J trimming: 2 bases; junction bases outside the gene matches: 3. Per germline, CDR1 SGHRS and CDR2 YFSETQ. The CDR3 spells CASSVGLAGGPYEQYF. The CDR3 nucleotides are TGCGCCAGCAGCGTGGGACTAGCGGGAGGGCCCTACGAGCAGTACTTC.

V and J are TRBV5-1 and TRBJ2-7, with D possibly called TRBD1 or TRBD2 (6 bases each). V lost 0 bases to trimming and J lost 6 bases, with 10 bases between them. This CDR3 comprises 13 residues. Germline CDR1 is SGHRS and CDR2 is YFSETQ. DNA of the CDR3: TGCGCCAGCAGCTTGGTAGGGGGGTTCGAGCAGTACTTC. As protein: CASSLVGGFEQYF.

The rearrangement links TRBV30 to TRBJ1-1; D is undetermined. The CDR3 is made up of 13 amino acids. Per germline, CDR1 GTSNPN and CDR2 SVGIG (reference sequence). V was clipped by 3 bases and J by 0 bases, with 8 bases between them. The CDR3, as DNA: TGTGCCTGGAGGGGTATACTGAACACTGAAGCTTTCTTT. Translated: CAWRGILNTEAFF.

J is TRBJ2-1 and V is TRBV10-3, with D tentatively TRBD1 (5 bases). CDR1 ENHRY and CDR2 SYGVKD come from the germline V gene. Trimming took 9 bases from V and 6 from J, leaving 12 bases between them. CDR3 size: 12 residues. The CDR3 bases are TGTGCCATTTGGGAAAGGGGCAATGAGCAGTTCTTC. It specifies CAIWERGNEQFF.

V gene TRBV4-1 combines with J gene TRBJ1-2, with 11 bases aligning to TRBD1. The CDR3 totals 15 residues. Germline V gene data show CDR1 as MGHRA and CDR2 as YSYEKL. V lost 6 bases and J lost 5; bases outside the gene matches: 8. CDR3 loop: CASRAPGTGGYGYTF. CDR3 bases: TGCGCCAGCAGAGCCCCAGGGACAGGGGGGTATGGCTACACCTTC.

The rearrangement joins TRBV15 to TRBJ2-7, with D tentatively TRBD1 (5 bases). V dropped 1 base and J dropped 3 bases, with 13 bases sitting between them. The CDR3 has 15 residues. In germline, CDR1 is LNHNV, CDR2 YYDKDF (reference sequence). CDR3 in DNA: TGTGCCACCAGCAGAGTTGGGGCCCGCAACTACGAGCAGTACTTC. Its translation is CATSRVGARNYEQYF.

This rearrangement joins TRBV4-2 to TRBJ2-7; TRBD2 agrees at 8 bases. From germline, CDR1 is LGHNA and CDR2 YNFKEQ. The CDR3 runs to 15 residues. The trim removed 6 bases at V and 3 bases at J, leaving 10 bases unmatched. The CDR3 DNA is TGTGCCAGCAGTGAAAAGCGGGAGCGTTTCTACGAGCAGTACTTC. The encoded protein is CASSEKRERFYEQYF.

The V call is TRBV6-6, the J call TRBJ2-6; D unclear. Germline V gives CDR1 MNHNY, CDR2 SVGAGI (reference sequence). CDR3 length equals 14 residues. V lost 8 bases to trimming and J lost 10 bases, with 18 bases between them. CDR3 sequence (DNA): TGTGCCAGCTTCACGCCACAGCTTGCTAACGTCCTGACTTTC. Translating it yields CASFTPQLANVLTF.